What follows is one T cell receptor (beta chain) and its context. These data come from a study of shared clonotypes between healthy human individuals. Data came from immunoSEQ multiplex PCR; TCRdb stores just in-frame clones and leaves some out. The table records 550,000 to 700,000 clones, 60% to 75% of them present only once. CDR3 length: 13 residues. Germline lookup yields CDR1 MDHEN and CDR2 SYDVKM. V dropped 6 bases and J dropped 4; count of bases not matched to a gene: 2. This sequence joins TRBV28 and TRBJ2-1, with 8 bases aligning to TRBD2. This receptor was obtained from a woman aged 25 to 39 in good health. Sequencing used memory CD4+ T cells sorted from blood. Subset of the sample: CD45RA-negative fraction. CDR3 DNA sequence: TGTGCCAGCAGCTCGGGAGGGTACAATGAGCAGTTCTTC. Protein: CASSSGGYNEQFF. Full variable domain (remainder filled in from reference TRBV28 and TRBJ2-1): DVKVTQSSRYLVKRTGEKVFLECVQDMDHENMFWYRQDPGLGLRLIYFSYDVKMKEKGDIPEGYSVSREKKERFSLILESASTNQTSMYLCASSSGGYNEQFFGPGTRLTVL.